A single sample gave rise to the 19 T cell receptor beta chains below, sequenced in a study of CD8 T cells in Susac syndrome. Random hexamers served to reverse transcribe roughly 0.5 to 1 ug RNA. One entry per CDR3 protein, called by TCRdb with MiXCR from the immunoSEQ multiplex PCR reads. This sample has approximately 190,000 distinct CDR3 sequences, with around 95% found just once. Input material: CD4+ T cells from PBMCs. Every receptor here comes from a human donor with Susac syndrome.

This clonotype was observed once. CDR3 nucleotides: TGTGCCAGCAGTTTATTGGGGACTCATGGCTACACCTTC. Translating it yields CASSLLGTHGYTF. V gene TRBV27 combines with J gene TRBJ1-2; possible D gene TRBD1, 5 bases. The CDR3 extends over 13 amino acids. The V gene lost 1 base and the J gene lost 6 bases, with 9 bases spanning the gap. Germline V gives CDR1 MNHEY, CDR2 SMNVEV (reference sequence).

This sequence joins TRBV6-1 and TRBJ1-1, with 8 bases that match TRBD1. Germline CDR1 MNHNS, CDR2 SASEGT. With 6 bases clipped from V and 4 bases from J, the junction kept 16 bases outside the gene matches. This CDR3 contains 17 residues. CDR3 residues: CASSRHDRGIRFTEAFF. CDR3 in DNA: TGTGCCAGCAGCCGGCACGACAGGGGAATCAGGTTCACTGAAGCTTTCTTT.

The gene calls are TRBV5-1 and TRBJ1-1, with D possibly TRBD1 on 5 matching bases. Trimming took 4 bases from V and 3 from J, leaving 16 bases between them. CDR3 length equals 15 residues. Looked up from germline, CDR1 is SGHRS and CDR2 is YFSETQ. The CDR3 nucleotides are TGCGCCAGCAGCCCCGCGGTGGGACGGGACACTGAAGCTTTCTTT. It yields the protein CASSPAVGRDTEAFF.

The count of this clonotype is one. V gene TRBV6-2 or TRBV6-3 combines with J gene TRBJ2-1; maybe TRBD2 (6 bases). The CDR3 has 14 amino acids. The germline V gene has CDR1 MNHEY and CDR2 SVGEGT. V gave up 11 bases and J gave up 0 bases, with 14 bases separating them. The CDR3 DNA is TGTGCCCACGGCGCGGGGAGCTCCTACAATGAGCAGTTCTTC. It specifies CAHGAGSSYNEQFF.

The V gene is TRBV4-1, the J gene TRBJ1-1, with D possibly TRBD1 on 6 matching bases. Germline V gives CDR1 MGHRA, CDR2 YSYEKL. V lost 6 bases and J lost 6, with 20 bases in between. The CDR3 runs 15 residues. The CDR3 nucleotides read TGCGCCAGCAGGAAGGGGGGAGAGACGTCGGCTGAAGCTTTCTTT. Translating it yields CASRKGGETSAEAFF.

This chain connects TRBV27 to TRBJ2-6; D is unresolved. Trimming cost V 4 bases and J 0 bases, with 10 bases left between them. Germline V gives CDR1 MNHEY, CDR2 SMNVEV (reference sequence). The CDR3 has 16 residues. The CDR3 bases are TGTGCCAGCAGTTCGCTCTCAGTCTCTGGGGCCAACGTCCTGACTTTC. It translates to CASSSLSVSGANVLTF.

The chain couples TRBV12-3 or TRBV12-4 to TRBJ2-6; D call uncertain. This CDR3 region has 15 residues. Between the trimmed V and J ends, which lost 0 bases and 2 bases, there was a span of 5 bases. The CDR3 nucleotides are TGTGCCAGCAGTTTAGCGGCCGCTGGGGCCAACGTCCTGACTTTC. The encoded protein is CASSLAAAGANVLTF.

The rearrangement links TRBV18 to TRBJ2-7, with TRBD2 identical over 8 bases. CDR1 KGHSH and CDR2 LQKENI come from the germline V gene. V lost 9 bases and J lost 5; bases outside the gene matches: 9. This CDR3 has 13 amino acids. CDR3 region: CASSWTSLNEQYF. CDR3 nucleotides: TGTGCCAGTTCTTGGACTAGCCTCAACGAGCAGTACTTC.

As for this clonotype: At one end, the junction sequence differs from germline, possibly due to a read error. The rearrangement links TRBV9 to TRBJ2-2, with 7 bases lining up with TRBD1. The CDR3 is 13 amino acids. The germline CDR1 and CDR2 sequences are SGDLS and YYNGEE. The DNA for the CDR3 is TGCCTAACGAGGGGGCCGTTCACCGGGGAGCTGTTTTTT. Translation gives CLTRGPFTGELFF.

This rearrangement joins TRBV7-3 to TRBJ2-3; TRBD2 might be the D (6 bases). The length of the CDR3 is 16 residues. The ends were cut back, 4 bases at V and 4 bases at J, with 18 bases in the middle. Germline V gives CDR1 SGHTA, CDR2 FQGTGA. The CDR3 region is CASSSSRRGWADTQYF. The CDR3 DNA is TGTGCCAGCAGCTCCTCTAGGAGGGGTTGGGCAGATACGCAGTATTTT.

The genes are TRBV6-6 and TRBJ2-7, with TRBD2 identical over 13 bases. The CDR3 sequence is 14 residues long. CDR1 and CDR2 from the germline V gene are MNHNY and SVGAGI (reference sequence). Germline trimming cut 6 bases from V and 8 bases from J; bases unmatched to any gene: 7. The CDR3 is CASSPLAGGPQQYF. In nucleotides, the CDR3 is TGTGCCAGCAGCCCACTAGCGGGGGGGCCTCAGCAGTACTTC.

The chain links TRBV7-2 to TRBJ2-3; maybe TRBD2 (6 bases). Per the germline V gene, CDR1 is SGHTA and CDR2 is FQGNSA. This CDR3 is built from 15 residues. The germline V and J ends were trimmed by 5 bases and 5 bases, with 17 bases remaining between them. CDR3 DNA: TGTGCCAGCAGCGCCCCGGGGGTCGTTGTAGATACGCAGTATTTT. Protein sequence: CASSAPGVVVDTQYF.

The V and J genes are TRBV27 and TRBJ2-7; D tentatively reads TRBD1 or TRBD2 (5 bases each). The germline CDR1 and CDR2 sequences are MNHEY and SMNVEV (reference sequence). The CDR3 length is 14 residues. V lost 3 bases to trimming and J lost 3 bases, with 12 bases between them. The DNA for the CDR3 is TGTGCCAGCAGTTTGGGGACGAGGTTCTACGAGCAGTACTTC. Its translation: CASSLGTRFYEQYF.

This clonotype was observed once. One end of the junction varies from germline; a read error may be responsible. For the CDR3, the DNA is TGTGCTAGCAGCTTAGGACAGGGCAACGAGCAGTACTTC. This encodes CASSLGQGNEQYF. The rearrangement links TRBV7-7 to TRBJ2-7; TRBD1 matches 8 bases. CDR1 and CDR2 (germline): SSHAT, FNYEAQ (reference sequence). The CDR3 loop spans 13 amino acids.

This clonotype was picked up one time. The chain joins TRBV4-2 to TRBJ2-3, with TRBD2 identical over 11 bases. The CDR3 loop spans 18 amino acids. The germline V gene has CDR1 LGHNA and CDR2 YNFKEQ. J gave up 1 base and V 1 base, and 7 bases lay outside the gene matches. The CDR3 reads CASSQVWGSGGGTDTQYF. The CDR3 coding sequence is TGTGCCAGCAGCCAAGTCTGGGGTAGCGGGGGGGGCACAGATACGCAGTATTTT.

This clonotype was observed a single time. This chain uses TRBV29-1 with TRBJ2-7, with D hard to call. This CDR3 comprises 11 residues. Trimming cost V 6 bases and J 0 bases, with 6 bases left between them. Germline lookup yields CDR1 SQVTM and CDR2 ANQGSEA. CDR3 DNA: TGCAGCGTGCGGCTCTCCTACGAGCAGTACTTC. Amino acid sequence: CSVRLSYEQYF.

V usage is TRBV9 and J usage is TRBJ2-1; a weak D match, TRBD2 (6 bases). The CDR3 covers 17 residues. Trimming cost V 0 bases and J 4 bases, with 17 bases left between them. CDR1 SGDLS and CDR2 YYNGEE come from the germline V gene. This CDR3 is CASSVGGGRGSYNEQFF. The CDR3 nucleotides are TGTGCCAGCAGCGTAGGTGGTGGTCGGGGGAGTTACAATGAGCAGTTCTTC.

This chain links TRBV30 with TRBJ2-2; no clear D. Per germline, CDR1 GTSNPN and CDR2 SVGIG (reference sequence). V lost 5 bases and J 0 bases, leaving 13 bases between the germline ends. This CDR3 spans 15 amino acids. This CDR3 reads CAWGKDAANTGELFF. The CDR3 DNA is TGTGCCTGGGGGAAGGACGCCGCGAACACCGGGGAGCTGTTTTTT. Full variable domain (outside the CDR3, taken from reference TRBV30 and TRBJ2-2): SQTIHQWPATLVQPVGSPLSLECTVEGTSNPNLYWYRQAAGRGLQLLFYSVGIGQISSEVPQNLSASRPQDRQFILSSKKLLLSDSGFYLCAWGKDAANTGELFFGEGSRLTVL.

Regarding this clonotype: Compared with germline, one end of the junction differs, possibly owing to a read error. The chain couples TRBV12-3 or TRBV12-4 to TRBJ1-3; maybe TRBD1 (6 bases). This CDR3 contains 13 residues. The CDR3 coding sequence is TGTGCCAGCACCGCCGGGGGGGCGCAGGTTTTGCGTTTT. It encodes CASTAGGAQVLRF.